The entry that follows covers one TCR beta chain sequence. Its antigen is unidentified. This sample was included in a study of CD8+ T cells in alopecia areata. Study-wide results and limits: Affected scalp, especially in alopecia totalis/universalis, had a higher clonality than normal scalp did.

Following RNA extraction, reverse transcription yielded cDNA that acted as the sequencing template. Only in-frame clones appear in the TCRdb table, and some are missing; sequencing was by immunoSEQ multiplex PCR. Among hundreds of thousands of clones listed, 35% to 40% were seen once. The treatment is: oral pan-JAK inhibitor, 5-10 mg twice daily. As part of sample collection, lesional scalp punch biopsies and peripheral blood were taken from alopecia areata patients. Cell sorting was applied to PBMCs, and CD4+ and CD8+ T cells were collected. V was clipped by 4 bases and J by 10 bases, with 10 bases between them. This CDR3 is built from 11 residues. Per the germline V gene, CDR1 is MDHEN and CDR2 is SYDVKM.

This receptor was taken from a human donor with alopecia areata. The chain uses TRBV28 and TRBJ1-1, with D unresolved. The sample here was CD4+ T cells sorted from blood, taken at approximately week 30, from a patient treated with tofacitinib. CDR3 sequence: CASSSSLGAFF. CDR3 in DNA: TGTGCCAGCAGTTCGTCCCTGGGAGCTTTCTTT.